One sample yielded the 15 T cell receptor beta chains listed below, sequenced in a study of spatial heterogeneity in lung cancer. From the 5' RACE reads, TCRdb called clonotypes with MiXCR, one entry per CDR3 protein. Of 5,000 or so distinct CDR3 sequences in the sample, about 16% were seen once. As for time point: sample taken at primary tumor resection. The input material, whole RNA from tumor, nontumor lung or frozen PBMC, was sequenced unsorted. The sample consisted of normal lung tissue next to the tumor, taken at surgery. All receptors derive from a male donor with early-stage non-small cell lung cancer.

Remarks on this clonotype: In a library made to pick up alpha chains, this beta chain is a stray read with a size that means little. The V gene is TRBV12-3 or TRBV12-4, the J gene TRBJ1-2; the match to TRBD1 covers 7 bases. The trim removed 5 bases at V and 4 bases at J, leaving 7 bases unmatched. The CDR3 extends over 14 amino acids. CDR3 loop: CASSVQGITYGYTF. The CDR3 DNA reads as TGTGCCAGCAGTGTACAGGGGATTACCTATGGCTACACCTTC.

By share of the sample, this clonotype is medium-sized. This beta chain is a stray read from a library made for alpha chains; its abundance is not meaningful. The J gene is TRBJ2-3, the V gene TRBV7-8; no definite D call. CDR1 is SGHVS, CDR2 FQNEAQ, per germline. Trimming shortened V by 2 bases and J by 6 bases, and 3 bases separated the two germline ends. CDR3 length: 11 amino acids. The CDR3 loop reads CASSLTDTQYF. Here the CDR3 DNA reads TGTGCCAGCAGCTTAACCGATACGCAGTATTTT.

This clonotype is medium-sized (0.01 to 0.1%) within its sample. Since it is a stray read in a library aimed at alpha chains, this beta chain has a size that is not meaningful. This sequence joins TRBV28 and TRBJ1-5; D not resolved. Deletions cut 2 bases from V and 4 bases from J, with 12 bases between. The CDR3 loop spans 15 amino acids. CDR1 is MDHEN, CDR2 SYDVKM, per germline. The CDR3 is CASSLSIGGNQPQHF. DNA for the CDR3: TGTGCCAGCAGTTTAAGTATAGGCGGGAATCAGCCCCAGCATTTT.

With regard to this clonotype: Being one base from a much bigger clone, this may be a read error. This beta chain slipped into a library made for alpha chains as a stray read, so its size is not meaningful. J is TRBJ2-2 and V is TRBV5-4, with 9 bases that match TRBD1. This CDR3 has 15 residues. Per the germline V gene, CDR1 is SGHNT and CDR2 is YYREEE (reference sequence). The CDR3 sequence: CACSLDRGETGELFF. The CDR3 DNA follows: TGTGCCTGCAGCTTGGACAGGGGAGAAACCGGGGAGCTGTTTTTT.

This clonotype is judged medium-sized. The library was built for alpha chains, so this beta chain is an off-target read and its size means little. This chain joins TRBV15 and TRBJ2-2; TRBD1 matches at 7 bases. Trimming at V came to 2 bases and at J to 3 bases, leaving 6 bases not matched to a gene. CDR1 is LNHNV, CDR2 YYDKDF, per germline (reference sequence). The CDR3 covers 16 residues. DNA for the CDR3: TGTGCCACCAGCAGATACCGGGACAGTTACACCGGGGAGCTGTTTTTT. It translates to CATSRYRDSYTGELFF.

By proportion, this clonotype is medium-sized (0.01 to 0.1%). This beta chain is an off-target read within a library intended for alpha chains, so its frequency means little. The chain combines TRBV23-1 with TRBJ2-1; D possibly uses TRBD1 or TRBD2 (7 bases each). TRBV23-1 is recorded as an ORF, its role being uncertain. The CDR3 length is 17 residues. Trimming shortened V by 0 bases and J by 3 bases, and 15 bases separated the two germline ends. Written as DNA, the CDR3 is TGCGCCAGCAGTCAATCGTTGGGAGGGGGCCTCTACAATGAGCAGTTCTTC. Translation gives CASSQSLGGGLYNEQFF.

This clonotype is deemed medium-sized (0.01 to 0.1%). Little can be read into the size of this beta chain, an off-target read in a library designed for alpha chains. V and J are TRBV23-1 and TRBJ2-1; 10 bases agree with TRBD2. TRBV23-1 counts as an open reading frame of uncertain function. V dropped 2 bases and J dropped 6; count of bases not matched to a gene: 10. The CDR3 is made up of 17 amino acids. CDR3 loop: CASSQPCLAGACNEQFF. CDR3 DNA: TGCGCCAGCAGTCAACCTTGTCTAGCGGGAGCCTGCAATGAGCAGTTCTTC.

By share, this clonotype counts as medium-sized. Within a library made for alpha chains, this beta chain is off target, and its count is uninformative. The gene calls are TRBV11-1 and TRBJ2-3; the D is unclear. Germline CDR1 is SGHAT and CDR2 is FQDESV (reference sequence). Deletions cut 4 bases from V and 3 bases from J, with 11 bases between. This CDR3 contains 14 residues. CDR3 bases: TGTGCCAGCAGCTCGACGGACGGTACAGATACGCAGTATTTT. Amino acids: CASSSTDGTDTQYF. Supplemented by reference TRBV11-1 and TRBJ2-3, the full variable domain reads EAEVAQSPRYKITEKSQAVAFWCDPISGHATLYWYRQILGQGPELLVQFQDESVVDDSQLPKDRFSAERLKGVDSTLKIQPAELGDSAMYLCASSSTDGTDTQYFGPGTRLTVL.

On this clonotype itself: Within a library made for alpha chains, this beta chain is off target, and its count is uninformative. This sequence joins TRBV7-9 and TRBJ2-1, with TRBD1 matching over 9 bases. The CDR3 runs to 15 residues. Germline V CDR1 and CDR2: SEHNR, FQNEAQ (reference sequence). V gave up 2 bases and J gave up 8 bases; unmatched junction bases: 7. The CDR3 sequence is CASSLTRQGDDEQFF. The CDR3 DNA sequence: TGTGCCAGCAGCTTAACCAGACAGGGGGACGATGAGCAGTTCTTC.

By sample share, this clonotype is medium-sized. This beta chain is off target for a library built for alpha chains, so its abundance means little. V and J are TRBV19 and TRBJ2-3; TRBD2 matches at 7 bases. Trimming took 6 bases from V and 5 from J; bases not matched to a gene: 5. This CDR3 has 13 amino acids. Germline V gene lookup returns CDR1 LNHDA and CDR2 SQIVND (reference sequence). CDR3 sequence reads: CASRLSGGDTQYF. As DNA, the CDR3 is TGTGCCAGTAGATTATCGGGGGGAGATACGCAGTATTTT.

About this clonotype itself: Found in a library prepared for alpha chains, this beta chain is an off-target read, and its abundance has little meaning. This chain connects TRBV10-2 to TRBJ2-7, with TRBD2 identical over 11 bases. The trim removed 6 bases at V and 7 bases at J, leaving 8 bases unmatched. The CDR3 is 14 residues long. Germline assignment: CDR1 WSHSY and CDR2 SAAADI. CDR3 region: CASSELAGEVEQYF. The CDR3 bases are TGCGCCAGCAGCGAACTAGCGGGAGAGGTGGAGCAGTACTTC.

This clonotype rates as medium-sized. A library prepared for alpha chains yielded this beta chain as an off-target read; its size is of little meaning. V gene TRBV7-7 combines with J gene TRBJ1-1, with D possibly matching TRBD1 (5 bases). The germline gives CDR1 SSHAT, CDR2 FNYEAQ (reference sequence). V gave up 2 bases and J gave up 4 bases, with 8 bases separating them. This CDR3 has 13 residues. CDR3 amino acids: CASSLNGGTEAFF. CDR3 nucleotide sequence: TGTGCCAGCAGCTTAAACGGGGGCACTGAAGCTTTCTTT. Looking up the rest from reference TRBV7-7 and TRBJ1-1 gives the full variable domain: GAGVSQSPRYKVTKRGQDVTLRCDPISSHATLYWYQQALGQGPEFLTYFNYEAQPDKSGLPSDRFSAERPEGSISTLTIQRTEQRDSAMYRCASSLNGGTEAFFGQGTRLTVV.

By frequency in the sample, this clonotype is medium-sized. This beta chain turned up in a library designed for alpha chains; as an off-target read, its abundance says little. CDR3 nucleotide sequence: TGTGCCAGCAGCTTTAGTGGGGTGAACACTGAAGCTTTCTTT. This sequence encodes CASSFSGVNTEAFF. The chain has TRBV11-3 and TRBJ1-1, with D unclear. V gave up 3 bases and J gave up 0 bases, with 8 bases separating them. The germline V gene has CDR1 SGHNT and CDR2 YENEEA. The CDR3 runs 14 residues.

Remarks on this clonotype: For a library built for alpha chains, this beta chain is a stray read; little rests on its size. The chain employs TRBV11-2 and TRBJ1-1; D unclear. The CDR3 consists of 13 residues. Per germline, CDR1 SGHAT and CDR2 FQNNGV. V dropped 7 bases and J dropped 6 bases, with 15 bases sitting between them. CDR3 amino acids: CASTPKLLSEAFF. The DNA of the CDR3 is TGTGCCAGCACCCCCAAACTCCTATCTGAAGCTTTCTTT.

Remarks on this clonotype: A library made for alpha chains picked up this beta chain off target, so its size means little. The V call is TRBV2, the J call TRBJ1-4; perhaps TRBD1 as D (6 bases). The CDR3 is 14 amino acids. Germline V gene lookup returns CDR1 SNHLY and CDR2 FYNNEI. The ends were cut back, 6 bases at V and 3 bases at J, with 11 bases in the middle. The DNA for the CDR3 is TGTGCCAGCAGCGACAGGAGGGCTAATGAAAAACTGTTTTTT. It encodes CASSDRRANEKLFF.